This record covers a single TCR beta chain. Its antigen is still unknown. This sample is drawn from a study of response to subunit inactivated influenza vaccine. General observations from the study: Authors suggested seasonal influenza vaccinations each recruit few new T cells.

Germline-derived CDR1 and CDR2 are MNHNS and SASEGT. With V trimmed by 4 bases and J by 8 bases, 10 bases remained unmatched. The length of the CDR3 is 15 residues. TCRdb reprocessed the RT-PCR reads with MiXCR, giving one entry per CDR3 protein. The table shows about 780,000 distinct CDR3 sequences, with less than 20% occurring only once. This sequence joins TRBV6-1 and TRBJ1-2, with 10 positions matching TRBD1. The input for sequencing was PBMCs from blood, taken about 5 days after vaccination. The sequence came from a man between 45 and 60 years old who received an inactivated influenza vaccine. CDR3: CASSGGTGAHMGYTF. The CDR3 DNA follows: TGTGCCAGCAGTGGAGGGACAGGGGCCCATATGGGCTACACCTTC.